The present TCR beta chain was sequenced within a study of cytomegalovirus exposure and HLA in healthy donors. 60 Vbeta and 13 Jbeta primers were used in PCR. The assay was immunoSEQ multiplex PCR, and TCRdb's table has in-frame clones only and misses some. Of 150,000 to 200,000 clones listed, approximately 78% are singletons. CDR3 length: 14 amino acids. The V end lost 3 bases, the J end lost 4 bases, and 14 bases lay between the germline ends. Per the germline V gene, CDR1 is SGDLS and CDR2 is YYNGEE. The clonotype was recovered from a woman between 45 and 65 years old in good health and CMV-seropositive. The J gene is TRBJ2-7, the V gene TRBV9, with a weak D call TRBD1 (5 bases). Input material: PBMCs. The CDR3 loop is CASSEQDIFYEQYF. In nucleotides, the CDR3 is TGTGCCAGCAGCGAACAGGACATCTTTTACGAGCAGTACTTC.